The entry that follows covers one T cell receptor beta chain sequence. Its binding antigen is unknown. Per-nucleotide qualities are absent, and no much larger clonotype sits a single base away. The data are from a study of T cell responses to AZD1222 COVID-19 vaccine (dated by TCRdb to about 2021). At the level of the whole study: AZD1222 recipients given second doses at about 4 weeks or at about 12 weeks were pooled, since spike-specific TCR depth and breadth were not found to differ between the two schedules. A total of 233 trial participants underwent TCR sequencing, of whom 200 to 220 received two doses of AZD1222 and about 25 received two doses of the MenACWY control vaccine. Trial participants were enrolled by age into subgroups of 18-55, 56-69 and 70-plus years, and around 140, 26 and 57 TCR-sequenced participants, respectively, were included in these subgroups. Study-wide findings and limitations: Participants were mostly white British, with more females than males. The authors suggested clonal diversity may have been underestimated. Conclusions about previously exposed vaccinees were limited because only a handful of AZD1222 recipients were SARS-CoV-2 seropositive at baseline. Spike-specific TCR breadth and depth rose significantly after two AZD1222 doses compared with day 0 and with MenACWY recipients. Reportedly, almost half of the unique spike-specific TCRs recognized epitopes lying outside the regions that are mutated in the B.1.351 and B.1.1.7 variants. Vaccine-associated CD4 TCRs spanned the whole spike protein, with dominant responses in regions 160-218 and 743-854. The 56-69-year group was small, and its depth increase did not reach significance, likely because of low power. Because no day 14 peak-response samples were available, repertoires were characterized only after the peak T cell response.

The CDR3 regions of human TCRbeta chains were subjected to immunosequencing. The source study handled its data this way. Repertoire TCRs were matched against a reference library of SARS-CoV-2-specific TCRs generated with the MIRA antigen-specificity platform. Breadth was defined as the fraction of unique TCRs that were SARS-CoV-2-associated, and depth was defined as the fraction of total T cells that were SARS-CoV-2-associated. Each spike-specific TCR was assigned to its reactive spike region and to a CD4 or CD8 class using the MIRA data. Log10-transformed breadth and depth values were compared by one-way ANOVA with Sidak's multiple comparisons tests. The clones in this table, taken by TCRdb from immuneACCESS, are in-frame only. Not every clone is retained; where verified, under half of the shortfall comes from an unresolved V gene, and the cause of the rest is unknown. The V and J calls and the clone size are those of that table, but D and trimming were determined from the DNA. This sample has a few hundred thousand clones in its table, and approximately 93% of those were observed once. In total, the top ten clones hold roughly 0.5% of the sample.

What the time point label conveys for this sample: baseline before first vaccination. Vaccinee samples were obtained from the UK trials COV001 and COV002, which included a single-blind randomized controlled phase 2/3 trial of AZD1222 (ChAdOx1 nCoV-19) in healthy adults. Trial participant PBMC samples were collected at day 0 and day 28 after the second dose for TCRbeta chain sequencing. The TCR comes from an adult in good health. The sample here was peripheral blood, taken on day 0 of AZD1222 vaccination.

In nucleotide form, the sequence is TGTGCCAGCAGTTTAAGCGGGAGTCGAGAGCAGTACTTC. This gives the protein CASSLSGSREQYF. The rearranged chain carries TRBV28 and TRBJ2-7, and 8 bases in between align with TRBD2. Looking up the germline V gene yields CDR1 MDHEN and CDR2 SYDVKM. Ends trimmed: V by 2 bases, J by 7 bases; bases unmatched to a gene: 4. From its cysteine to its phenylalanine, the CDR3 spans 13 amino acids. Only the CDR3 DNA is retained, 39 bases long and in frame from the first base.